This T cell receptor (beta chain) came from a study of T cell responses to AZD1222 COVID-19 vaccine. Whole-study results and caveats: Researchers report vaccine-associated CD4 TCRs spanning spike, with dominance at 160-218 and 743-854. The study identified only five to seven AZD1222 recipients as seropositive at baseline. Receipt of two AZD1222 doses was followed by a rise in Spike-specific TCR breadth and depth.

The ends were cut back, 0 bases at V and 4 bases at J, with 9 bases in the middle. Germline V gene sequence: CDR1 SGHVS, CDR2 FQNEAQ. The CDR3 runs to 15 residues. Repertoires were generated with immunoSEQ multiplex PCR, while TCRdb's copy carries only in-frame clones and drops some. The sample shows some 110,000 clones, around 89% of them seen only once. For this clone: Its specificity is unknown.

Doses given second, at about 4 or about 12 weeks, were pooled. This sample comprised peripheral blood, obtained 28 days after the second AZD1222 dose. This sequence was found in an adult who received the AZD1222 COVID-19 vaccine. The chain carries TRBV7-8 and TRBJ1-4; tentative D call: TRBD1 (5 bases). This chain's CDR3 is CASSLAAGVNEKLFF. The DNA for the CDR3 is TGTGCCAGCAGCTTAGCGGCGGGGGTTAATGAAAAACTGTTTTTT.